The source of this T cell receptor beta chain is a study of response to subunit inactivated influenza vaccine. This clonotype was detected ten times or more. TCRdb passed the RT-PCR reads through MiXCR, listing each CDR3 protein once. The data show some 570,000 distinct CDR3 sequences, around 11% seen once. A further study also used this sample, focusing on T cells expressing NK-cell markers. From that second work: Synthesis of TCR beta cDNA relied on 5'RACE template switching carrying UMIs. These clonotypes additionally ranked first within the CD3+CD56-NKG2C+ fraction of a few donors.

Material: PBMCs from blood, obtained on the day of vaccination. The TCR originated in a man over 45 who received an inactivated influenza vaccine.

DNA for the CDR3: TGTGCCAGCAGTTTTGGGTGGGGGACTGAAGCTTTCTTT. Translating it yields CASSFGWGTEAFF. V is TRBV12-3 or TRBV12-4 and J is TRBJ1-1, with D perhaps TRBD1 (5 bases). Between the trimmed V and J ends, which lost 3 bases and 5 bases, there was a span of 10 bases. CDR3 size: 13 residues.